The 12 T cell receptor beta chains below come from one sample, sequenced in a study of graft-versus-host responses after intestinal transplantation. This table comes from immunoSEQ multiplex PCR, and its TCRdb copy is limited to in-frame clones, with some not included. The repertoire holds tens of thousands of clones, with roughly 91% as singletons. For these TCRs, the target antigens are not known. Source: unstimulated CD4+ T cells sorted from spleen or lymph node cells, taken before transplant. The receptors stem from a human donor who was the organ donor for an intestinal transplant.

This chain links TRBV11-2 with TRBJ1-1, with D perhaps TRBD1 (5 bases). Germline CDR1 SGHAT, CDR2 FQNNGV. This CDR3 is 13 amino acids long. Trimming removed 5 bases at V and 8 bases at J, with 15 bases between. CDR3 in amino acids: CASSLVEGFEAFF. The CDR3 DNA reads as TGTGCCAGCAGCCTGGTTGAGGGGTTCGAAGCTTTCTTT.

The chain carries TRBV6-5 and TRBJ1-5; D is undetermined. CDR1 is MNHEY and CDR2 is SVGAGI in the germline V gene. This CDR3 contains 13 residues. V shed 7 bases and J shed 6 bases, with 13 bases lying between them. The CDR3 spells CASTYGVSQPQHF. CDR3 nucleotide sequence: TGTGCCAGCACCTATGGGGTGAGTCAGCCCCAGCATTTT.

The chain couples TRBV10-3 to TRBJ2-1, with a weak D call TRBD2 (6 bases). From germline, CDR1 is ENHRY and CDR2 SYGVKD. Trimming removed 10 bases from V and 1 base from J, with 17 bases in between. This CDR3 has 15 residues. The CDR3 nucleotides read TGTGCCACGCGGGGCGGGGACCAATCCTACAATGAGCAGTTCTTC. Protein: CATRGGDQSYNEQFF.

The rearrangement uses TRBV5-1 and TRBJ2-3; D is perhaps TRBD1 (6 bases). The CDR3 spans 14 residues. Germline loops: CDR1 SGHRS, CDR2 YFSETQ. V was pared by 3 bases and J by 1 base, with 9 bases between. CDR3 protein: CASSSRQGTDTQYF. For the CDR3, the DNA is TGCGCCAGCAGCTCGAGACAGGGCACAGATACGCAGTATTTT.

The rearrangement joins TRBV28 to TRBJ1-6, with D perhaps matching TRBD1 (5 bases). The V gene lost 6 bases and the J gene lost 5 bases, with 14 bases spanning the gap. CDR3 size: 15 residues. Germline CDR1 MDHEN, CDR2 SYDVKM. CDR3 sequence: CASSRQGYDNSPLHF. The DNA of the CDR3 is TGTGCCAGCAGCAGGCAGGGTTATGATAATTCACCCCTCCACTTT.

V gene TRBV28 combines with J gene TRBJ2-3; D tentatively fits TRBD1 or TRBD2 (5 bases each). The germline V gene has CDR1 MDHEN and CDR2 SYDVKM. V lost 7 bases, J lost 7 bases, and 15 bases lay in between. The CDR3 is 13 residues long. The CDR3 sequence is CASISGGTNTQYF. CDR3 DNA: TGTGCCAGCATTTCGGGTGGGACCAATACGCAGTATTTT.

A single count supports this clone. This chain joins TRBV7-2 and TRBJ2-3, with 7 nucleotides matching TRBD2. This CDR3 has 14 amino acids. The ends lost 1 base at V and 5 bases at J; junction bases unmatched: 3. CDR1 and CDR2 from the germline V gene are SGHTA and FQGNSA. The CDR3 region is CASSLVAGEDTQYF. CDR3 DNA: TGTGCCAGCAGCTTAGTGGCGGGAGAAGATACGCAGTATTTT.

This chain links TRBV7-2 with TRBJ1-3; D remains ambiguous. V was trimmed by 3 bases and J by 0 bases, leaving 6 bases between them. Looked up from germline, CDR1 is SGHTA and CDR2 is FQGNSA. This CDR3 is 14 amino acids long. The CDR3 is CASSFAGSGNTIYF. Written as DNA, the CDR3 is TGTGCCAGCAGCTTTGCAGGCTCTGGAAACACCATATATTTT.

The CDR3 DNA reads as TGTGCCAGCAGCCCGTTTACGGGGCCTGGAAATCAGCCCCAGCATTTT. This translates into CASSPFTGPGNQPQHF. V usage is TRBV7-4 and J usage is TRBJ1-5, with D perhaps TRBD1 (5 bases). Trimming pared 5 bases from V and 4 bases from J, leaving 18 bases between. Per the germline V gene, CDR1 is SGHVT and CDR2 is SQSDAQ. There are 16 residues in the CDR3. Variable domain in full (rest from reference TRBV7-4 and TRBJ1-5): GAGVSQSPRYKVAKRGRDVALRCDSISGHVTLYWYRQTLGQGSEVLTYSQSDAQRDKSGRPSGRFSAERPERSVSTLKIQRTEQGDSAVYLCASSPFTGPGNQPQHFGDGTRLSIL.

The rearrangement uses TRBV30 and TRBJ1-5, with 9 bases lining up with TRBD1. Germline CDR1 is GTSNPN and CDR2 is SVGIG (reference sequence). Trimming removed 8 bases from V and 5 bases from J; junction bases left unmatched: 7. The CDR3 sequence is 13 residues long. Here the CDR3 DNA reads TGTGCCGGATACCGACAGGGGGATCAGCCCCAGCATTTT. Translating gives CAGYRQGDQPQHF.

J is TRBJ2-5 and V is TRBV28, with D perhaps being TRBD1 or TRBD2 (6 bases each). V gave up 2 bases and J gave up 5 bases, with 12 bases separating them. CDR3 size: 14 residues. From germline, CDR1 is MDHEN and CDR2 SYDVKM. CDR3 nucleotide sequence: TGTGCCAGCAGTTTAAGGGGGGTGAGGGAGACCCAGTACTTC. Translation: CASSLRGVRETQYF.

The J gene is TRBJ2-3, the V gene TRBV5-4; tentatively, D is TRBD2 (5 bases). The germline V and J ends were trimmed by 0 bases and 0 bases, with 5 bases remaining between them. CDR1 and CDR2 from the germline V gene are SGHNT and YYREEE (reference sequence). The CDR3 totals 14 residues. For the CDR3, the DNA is TGTGCCAGCAGCTTGGGCGGGAGCACAGATACGCAGTATTTT. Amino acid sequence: CASSLGGSTDTQYF. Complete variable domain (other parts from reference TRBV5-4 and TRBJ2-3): ETGVTQSPTHLIKTRGQQVTLRCSSQSGHNTVSWYQQALGQGPQFIFQYYREEENGRGNFPPRFSGLQFPNYSSELNVNALELDDSALYLCASSLGGSTDTQYFGPGTRLTVL.